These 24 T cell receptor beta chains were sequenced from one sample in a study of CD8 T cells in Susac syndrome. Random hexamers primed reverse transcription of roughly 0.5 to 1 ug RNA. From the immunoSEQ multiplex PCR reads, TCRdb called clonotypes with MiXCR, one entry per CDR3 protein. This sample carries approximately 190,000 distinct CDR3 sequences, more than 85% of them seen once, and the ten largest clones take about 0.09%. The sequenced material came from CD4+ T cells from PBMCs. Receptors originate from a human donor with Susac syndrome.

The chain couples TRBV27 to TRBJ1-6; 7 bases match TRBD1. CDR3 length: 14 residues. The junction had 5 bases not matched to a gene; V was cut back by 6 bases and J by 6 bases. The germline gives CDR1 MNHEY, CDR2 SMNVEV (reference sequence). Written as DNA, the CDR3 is TGTGCCAGCAGCCGGGGACAGTTTAATTCACCCCTCCACTTT. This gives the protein CASSRGQFNSPLHF.

As DNA, the CDR3 is TGTGCCTGGAGTGGCCTCAGAGAGGGCACTGAAGCTTTCTTT. Protein: CAWSGLREGTEAFF. This chain connects TRBV30 to TRBJ1-1, with D hard to call. The CDR3 contains 14 residues. Trimming left V 1 base short and J 4 bases short, with 13 bases between. The germline CDR1 and CDR2 sequences are GTSNPN and SVGIG (reference sequence).

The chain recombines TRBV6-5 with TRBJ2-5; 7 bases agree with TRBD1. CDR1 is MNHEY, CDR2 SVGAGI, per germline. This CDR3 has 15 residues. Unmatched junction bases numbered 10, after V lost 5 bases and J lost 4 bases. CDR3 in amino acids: CASSGKGAFVETQYF. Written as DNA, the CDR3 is TGTGCCAGCAGTGGAAAGGGGGCTTTCGTAGAGACCCAGTACTTC.

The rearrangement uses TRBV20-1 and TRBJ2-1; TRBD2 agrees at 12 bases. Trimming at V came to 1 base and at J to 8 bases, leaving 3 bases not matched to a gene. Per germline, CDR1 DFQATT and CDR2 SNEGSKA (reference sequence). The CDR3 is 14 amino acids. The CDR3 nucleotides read TGCAGTGCTAGAGGACTAGCGGGGGTTCATGAGCAGTTCTTC. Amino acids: CSARGLAGVHEQFF.

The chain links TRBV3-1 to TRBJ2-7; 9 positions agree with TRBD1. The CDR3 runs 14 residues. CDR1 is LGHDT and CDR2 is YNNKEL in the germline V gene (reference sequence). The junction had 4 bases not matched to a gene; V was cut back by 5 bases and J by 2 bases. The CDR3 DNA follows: TGTGCCAGCAGCGCTCGACAGGGGGCCTACGAGCAGTACTTC. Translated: CASSARQGAYEQYF.

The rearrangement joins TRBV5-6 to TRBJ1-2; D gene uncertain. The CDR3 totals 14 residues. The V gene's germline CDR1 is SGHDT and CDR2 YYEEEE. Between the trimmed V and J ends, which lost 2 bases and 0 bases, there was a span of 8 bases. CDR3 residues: CASSFVGSNYGYTF. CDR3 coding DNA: TGTGCCAGCAGCTTTGTGGGATCTAACTATGGCTACACCTTC.

DNA of the CDR3: TGTGCCATCTCCCGGAACGAAGAGACCCAGTACTTC. Protein product: CAISRNEETQYF. The chain links TRBV2 to TRBJ2-5, with unresolved D. V dropped 10 bases and J dropped 3 bases, with 12 bases sitting between them. The germline V gene encodes CDR1 SNHLY and CDR2 FYNNEI. The CDR3 extends over 12 amino acids. Looking up the rest from reference TRBV2 and TRBJ2-5 gives the full variable domain: EPEVTQTPSHQVTQMGQEVILRCVPISNHLYFYWYRQILGQKVEFLVSFYNNEISEKSEIFDDQFSVERPDGSNFTLKIRSTKLEDSAMYFCAISRNEETQYFGPGTRLLVL.

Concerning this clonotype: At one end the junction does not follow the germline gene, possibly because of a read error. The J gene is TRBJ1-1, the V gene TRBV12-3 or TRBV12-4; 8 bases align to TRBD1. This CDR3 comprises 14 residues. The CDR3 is CASSFGQGHTEAFF. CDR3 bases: TGTGCCAGCAGTTTTGGACAGGGTCACACTGAAGCTTTTTTT.

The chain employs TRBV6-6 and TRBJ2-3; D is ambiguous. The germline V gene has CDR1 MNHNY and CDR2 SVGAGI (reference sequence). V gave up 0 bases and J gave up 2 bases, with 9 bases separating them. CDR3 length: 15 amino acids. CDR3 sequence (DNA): TGTGCCAGCAGTTACTCGATGGGCCCCACAGATACGCAGTATTTT. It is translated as CASSYSMGPTDTQYF.

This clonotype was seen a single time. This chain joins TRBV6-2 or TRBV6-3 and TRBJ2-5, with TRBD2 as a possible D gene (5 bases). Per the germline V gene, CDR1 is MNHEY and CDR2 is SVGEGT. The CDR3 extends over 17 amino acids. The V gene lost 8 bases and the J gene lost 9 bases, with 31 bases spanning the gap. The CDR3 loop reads CASHSRAARDPVLSQYF. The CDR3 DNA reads TGTGCCAGCCATTCGAGGGCGGCAAGAGACCCAGTACTTTCCCAGTACTTC.

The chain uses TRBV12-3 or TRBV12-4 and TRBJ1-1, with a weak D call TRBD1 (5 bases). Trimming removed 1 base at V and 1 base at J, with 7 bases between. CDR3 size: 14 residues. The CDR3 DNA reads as TGTGCCAGCAGTTTAGACAGGCGGAACACTGAAGCTTTCTTT. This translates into CASSLDRRNTEAFF.

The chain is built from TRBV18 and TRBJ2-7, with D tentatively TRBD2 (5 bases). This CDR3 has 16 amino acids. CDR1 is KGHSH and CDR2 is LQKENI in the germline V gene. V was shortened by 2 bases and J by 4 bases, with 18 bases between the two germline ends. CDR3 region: CASSPNFIPGLYEQYF. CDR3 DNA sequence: TGTGCCAGCTCACCAAACTTCATTCCGGGGTTATACGAGCAGTACTTC.

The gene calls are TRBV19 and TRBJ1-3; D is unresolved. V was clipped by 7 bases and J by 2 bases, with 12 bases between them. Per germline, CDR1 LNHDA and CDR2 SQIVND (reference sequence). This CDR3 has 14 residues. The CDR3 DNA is TGTGCCAGTACTCGAACGGAAGCTGGAAACACCATATATTTT. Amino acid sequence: CASTRTEAGNTIYF.

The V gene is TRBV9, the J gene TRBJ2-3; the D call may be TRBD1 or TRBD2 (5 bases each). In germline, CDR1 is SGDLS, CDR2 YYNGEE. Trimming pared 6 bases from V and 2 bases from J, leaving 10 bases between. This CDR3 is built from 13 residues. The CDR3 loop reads CASTRDHTDTQYF. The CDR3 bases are TGTGCCAGCACCCGGGACCACACAGATACGCAGTATTTT.

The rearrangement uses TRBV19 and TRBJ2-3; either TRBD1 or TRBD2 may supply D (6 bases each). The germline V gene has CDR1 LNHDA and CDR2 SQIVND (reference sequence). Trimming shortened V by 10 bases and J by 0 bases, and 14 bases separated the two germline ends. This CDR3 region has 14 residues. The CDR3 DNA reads TGTGCCATAAAACGGAGGGGGAGCACAGATACGCAGTATTTT. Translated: CAIKRRGSTDTQYF.

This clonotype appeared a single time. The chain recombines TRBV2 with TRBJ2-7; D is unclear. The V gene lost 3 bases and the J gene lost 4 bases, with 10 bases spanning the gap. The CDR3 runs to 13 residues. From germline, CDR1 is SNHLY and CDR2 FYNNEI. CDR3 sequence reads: CASSDLPLYEQYF. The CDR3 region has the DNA TGTGCCAGCAGTGATTTGCCTTTATACGAGCAGTACTTC.

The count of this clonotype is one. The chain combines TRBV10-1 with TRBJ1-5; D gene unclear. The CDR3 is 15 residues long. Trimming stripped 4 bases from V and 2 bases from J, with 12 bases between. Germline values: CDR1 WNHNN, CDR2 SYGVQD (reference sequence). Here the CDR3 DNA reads TGCGCCAGCAGTGGGAGGGTTGGTGGCAATCAGCCCCAGCATTTT. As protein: CASSGRVGGNQPQHF.

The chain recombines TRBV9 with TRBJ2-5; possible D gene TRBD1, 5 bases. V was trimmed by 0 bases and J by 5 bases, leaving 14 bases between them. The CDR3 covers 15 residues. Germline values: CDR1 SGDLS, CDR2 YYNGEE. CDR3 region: CASSVDGTGSETQYF. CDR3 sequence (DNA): TGTGCCAGCAGCGTAGACGGCACAGGCTCTGAGACCCAGTACTTC. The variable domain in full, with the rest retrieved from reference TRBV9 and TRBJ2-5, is DSGVTQTPKHLITATGQRVTLRCSPRSGDLSVYWYQQSLDQGLQFLIQYYNGEERAKGNILERFSAQQFPDLHSELNLSSLELGDSALYFCASSVDGTGSETQYFGPGTRLLVL.

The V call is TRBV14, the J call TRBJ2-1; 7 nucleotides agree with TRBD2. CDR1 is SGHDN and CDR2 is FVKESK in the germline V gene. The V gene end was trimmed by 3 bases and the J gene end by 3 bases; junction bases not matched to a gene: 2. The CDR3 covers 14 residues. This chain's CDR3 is CASSQRGSYNEQFF. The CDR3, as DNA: TGTGCCAGCAGCCAGCGGGGGAGCTACAATGAGCAGTTCTTC.

The CDR3 DNA follows: TGTGCCAGTAGTATACTGGGACAGGGGCTTGAAGCTTTCTTT. Amino acid sequence: CASSILGQGLEAFF. The chain links TRBV19 to TRBJ1-1; the match to TRBD1 covers 10 bases. This CDR3 comprises 14 residues. Germline CDR1 LNHDA, CDR2 SQIVND (reference sequence). V shed 2 bases, J shed 7 bases, and the junction held 4 bases outside the gene matches.

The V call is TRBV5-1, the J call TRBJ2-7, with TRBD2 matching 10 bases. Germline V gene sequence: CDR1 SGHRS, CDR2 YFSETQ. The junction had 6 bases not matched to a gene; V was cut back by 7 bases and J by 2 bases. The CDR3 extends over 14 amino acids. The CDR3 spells CASGSGGRTYEQYF. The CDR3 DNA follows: TGCGCCAGCGGTAGCGGGGGGCGGACCTACGAGCAGTACTTC.

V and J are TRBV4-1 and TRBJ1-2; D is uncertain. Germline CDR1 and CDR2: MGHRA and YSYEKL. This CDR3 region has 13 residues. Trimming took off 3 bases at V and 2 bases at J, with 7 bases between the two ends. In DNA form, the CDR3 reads TGCGCCAGCAGCCACGGACGGAACTATGGCTACACCTTC. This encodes CASSHGRNYGYTF.

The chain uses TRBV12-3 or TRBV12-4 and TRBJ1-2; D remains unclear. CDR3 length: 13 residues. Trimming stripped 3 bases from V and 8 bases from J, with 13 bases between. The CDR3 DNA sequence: TGTGCCAGCAGTTTCTTCGGCGCTGGGGGCTACACCTTC. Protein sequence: CASSFFGAGGYTF.

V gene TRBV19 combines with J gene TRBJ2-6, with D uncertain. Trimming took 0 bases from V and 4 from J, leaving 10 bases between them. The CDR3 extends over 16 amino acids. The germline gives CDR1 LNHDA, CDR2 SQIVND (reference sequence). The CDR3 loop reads CASSIDPGRGANVLTF. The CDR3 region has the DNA TGTGCCAGTAGTATAGATCCCGGGCGCGGGGCCAACGTCCTGACTTTC. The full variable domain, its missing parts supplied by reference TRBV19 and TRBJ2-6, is DGGITQSPKYLFRKEGQNVTLSCEQNLNHDAMYWYRQDPGQGLRLIYYSQIVNDFQKGDIAEGYSVSREKKESFPLTVTSAQKNPTAFYLCASSIDPGRGANVLTFGAGSRLTVL.